The rows below give T cell receptor beta chains drawn from one sample of a study of blood T cell repertoires in COVID-19. Libraries were prepared by immunoSEQ multiplex PCR; TCRdb keeps only in-frame clonotypes and omits some of them. The sample contains about 89,000 clones, 86% of which appear only once. The sample comprised peripheral blood. Source of these receptors: a man older than 75 with active or convalescent COVID-19. CDR3s include the opening cysteine and the closing phenylalanine or tryptophan. A D gene is named only where the DNA matches it firmly. The size field is filled for only some rows; it gives once, few, many or a size class.

size	D	J	V	length	CDR3	DNA
NA	NA	TRBJ1-3	TRBV19	12	CASSPPGNTIYF	TGTGCCAGTAGTCCTCCTGGAAACACCATATATTTT
NA	NA	TRBJ1-3	TRBV5-6	12	CASSSAGNTIYF	TGTGCCAGCAGCTCTGCTGGAAACACCATATATTTT
few	NA	TRBJ1-2	TRBV5-1	13	CASRLLGGYGYTF	TGCGCCAGCAGACTGCTAGGGGGCTATGGCTACACCTTC
NA	NA	TRBJ2-1	TRBV11-2	13	CASSLGIAHEQFF	TGTGCCAGCAGCTTAGGAATAGCACATGAGCAGTTCTTC
NA	NA	TRBJ1-2	TRBV6-1	17	CASSEAGRGNINYGYTF	TGTGCCAGCAGTGAAGCGGGACGGGGGAATATTAACTATGGCTACACCTTC
NA	NA	TRBJ2-7	TRBV5-1	14	CASSPDSHSYEQYF	TGCGCCAGCAGCCCGGACAGCCACTCCTACGAGCAGTACTTC
few	NA	TRBJ1-2	TRBV2	13	CASGGGRNYGYTF	TGTGCCAGCGGGGGGGGCAGGAACTATGGCTACACCTTC
NA	NA	TRBJ1-5	TRBV18	13	CASSRNKNQPQHF	TGTGCCAGCTCACGTAATAAAAATCAGCCCCAGCATTTT
NA	TRBD2	TRBJ2-2	TRBV4-3	17	CASSQAASGSSFGELFF	TGCGCCAGCAGCCAAGCCGCTAGCGGGAGTTCGTTCGGGGAGCTGTTTTTT
NA	NA	TRBJ1-1	TRBV18	12	CASSPLGGSAFF	TGTGCCAGCTCACCGCTCGGGGGGAGCGCTTTCTTT
NA	NA	TRBJ1-6	TRBV12-3/TRBV12-4	13	CASTPRVESPLHF	TGTGCCAGCACCCCCCGGGTAGAGTCACCCCTCCACTTT
NA	TRBD1	TRBJ2-3	TRBV5-1	14	CASSLSRGPDTQYF	TGCGCCAGCAGCTTGTCGAGGGGGCCGGATACGCAGTATTTT
once	TRBD2	TRBJ2-4	TRBV28	14	CASATSGTKNIQYF	TGTGCCAGCGCGACTAGCGGGACTAAAAACATTCAGTACTTC
NA	TRBD2	TRBJ2-2	TRBV19	19	CASSLPGLAGDTSTGELFF	TGTGCCAGTAGCCTCCCGGGACTAGCGGGAGATACTAGCACCGGGGAGCTGTTTTTT
NA	TRBD1	TRBJ2-3	TRBV5-4	15	CASSLRDRGTDTQYF	TGTGCCAGCAGCTTGCGGGACAGGGGCACAGATACGCAGTATTTT
NA	NA	TRBJ2-2	TRBV6-2/TRBV6-3	14	CASSHRDRVGELFF	TGTGCCAGCAGTCACAGGGATAGGGTCGGGGAGCTGTTTTTT
NA	NA	TRBJ2-7	TRBV4-2	17	CASSQDLGGPYSYEQYF	TGTGCCAGCAGCCAAGATCTTGGCGGGCCCTACTCCTACGAGCAGTACTTC
few	NA	TRBJ2-1	TRBV5-5	13	CASSTDPQDEQFF	TGTGCCAGCAGCACCGACCCGCAGGATGAGCAGTTCTTC
NA	NA	TRBJ1-6	TRBV3-1/TRBV3-2	15	CASSQGRVGNSPLHF	TGTGCCAGCAGCCAGGGCAGGGTGGGAAATTCACCCCTCCACTTT
NA	NA	TRBJ2-2	TRBV7-2	14	CASRVAGSTGELFF	TGTGCCAGCAGGGTGGCCGGGAGTACCGGGGAGCTGTTTTTT
NA	NA	TRBJ1-2	TRBV9	13	CASSSANRDGYTF	TGTGCCAGCAGCTCCGCGAACAGGGATGGCTACACCTTC
NA	TRBD1	TRBJ1-4	TRBV2	13	CASGRTGNEKLFF	TGTGCGAGCGGTAGGACAGGGAATGAAAAACTGTTTTTT
NA	NA	TRBJ2-7	TRBV5-5	15	CASSLGATQAYEQYF	TGTGCCAGCAGCTTGGGGGCGACGCAGGCCTACGAGCAGTACTTC
NA	TRBD2	TRBJ2-1	TRBV11-3	15	CASSPGLAGGFEQFF	TGTGCCAGCAGCCCTGGACTAGCGGGAGGATTTGAGCAGTTCTTC
once	NA	TRBJ2-5	TRBV10-3	14	CAISESKGEETQYF	TGTGCCATCAGTGAGTCAAAAGGGGAAGAGACCCAGTACTTC
NA	NA	TRBJ1-5	TRBV12-3/TRBV12-4	12	CASTEGDQPQHF	TGTGCCAGCACGGAAGGGGATCAGCCCCAGCATTTT
NA	TRBD2	TRBJ2-1	TRBV7-3	15	CASSRTSGSNNEQFF	TGTGCCAGCAGCCGGACTAGCGGGAGCAACAATGAGCAGTTCTTC
once	NA	TRBJ1-5	TRBV7-8	16	CASLMGDGQSGQPQHF	TGTGCCAGCCTCATGGGTGACGGACAGTCGGGTCAGCCCCAGCATTTT
NA	TRBD1	TRBJ1-1	TRBV11-2	17	CASSLHLRTGMNTEAFF	TGTGCCAGCAGCTTACATCTCAGGACAGGGATGAACACTGAAGCTTTCTTT
NA	TRBD2	TRBJ2-7	TRBV18	14	CASSPGTRSYEQYF	TGTGCCAGCTCACCGGGGACTAGATCTTACGAGCAGTACTTC
once	TRBD1	TRBJ2-7	TRBV5-4	14	CASSAGTDGYEQYF	TGTGCCAGCAGCGCCGGGACAGACGGCTACGAGCAGTACTTC
NA	TRBD2	TRBJ2-1	TRBV7-7	14	CASSLSGTYSEQFF	TGTGCTAGCAGCCTCAGCGGGACCTACAGTGAGCAGTTCTTC
once	TRBD1	TRBJ2-1	TRBV9	16	CASSVGIVTGRHEQFF	TGTGCCAGCAGCGTAGGGATTGTGACAGGGCGGCATGAGCAGTTCTTC
NA	TRBD2	TRBJ2-5	TRBV5-6	15	CASSLDGRAGETQYF	TGTGCCAGCAGCTTGGACGGGAGGGCTGGAGAGACCCAGTACTTC
NA	NA	TRBJ1-2	TRBV19	15	CASTPDGKRNYGYTF	TGTGCCAGTACCCCCGACGGAAAGCGTAACTATGGCTACACCTTC
NA	NA	TRBJ2-1	TRBV20-1	17	CSASGPGGKSSYNEQFF	TGCAGTGCTAGTGGTCCGGGCGGGAAGAGCTCCTACAATGAGCAGTTCTTC
NA	NA	TRBJ1-2	TRBV28	12	CASMEGTYGYTF	TGTGCCAGCATGGAGGGCACCTATGGCTACACCTTC
NA	NA	TRBJ2-5	TRBV5-1	14	CASSRADSKETQYF	TGCGCCAGCAGCCGGGCGGACAGTAAAGAGACCCAGTACTTC
NA	TRBD1	TRBJ1-1	TRBV5-4	13	CASSLDRGGEAFF	TGTGCCAGCAGCTTGGACAGGGGCGGTGAAGCTTTCTTT
NA	TRBD1	TRBJ2-7	TRBV4-1	16	CASSQPAGQGSYEQYF	TGCGCCAGCAGCCAACCCGCCGGACAGGGCTCCTACGAGCAGTACTTC
many	TRBD2	TRBJ2-1	TRBV5-6	15	CASSSAYRGGPRAIF	TGTGCCAGCAGCTCCGCCTATCGGGGAGGGCCTCGGGCGATCTTC
NA	NA	TRBJ2-7	TRBV18	14	CASSPRMSSYEQYF	TGTGCCAGCTCACCACGCATGAGCTCCTACGAGCAGTACTTC
NA	TRBD1	TRBJ2-1	TRBV7-9	16	CASSLLTGTGRNEQFF	TGTGCCAGCAGCTTACTCACCGGGACAGGTCGGAATGAGCAGTTCTTC
NA	TRBD2	TRBJ2-7	TRBV25-1	13	CASKAGGLVEQYF	TGTGCCAGCAAGGCGGGAGGTCTGGTCGAGCAGTACTTC
NA	TRBD1	TRBJ1-2	TRBV12-5	17	CASGLAAGTGDAYGYTF	TGTGCTAGTGGTTTGGCGGCCGGGACAGGGGATGCTTATGGCTACACCTTC
NA	NA	TRBJ1-1	TRBV29-1	13	CSANQDRNTEAFF	TGCAGCGCAAACCAGGACAGAAACACTGAAGCTTTCTTT
NA	TRBD2	TRBJ2-7	TRBV4-2	17	CASSQGLAGGPPYEQYF	TGTGCCAGCAGCCAAGGACTAGCGGGAGGGCCCCCCTACGAGCAGTACTTC
NA	TRBD2	TRBJ2-2	TRBV2	15	CASKSVAGSYGELFF	TGTGCCAGCAAATCTGTAGCGGGATCTTATGGGGAGCTGTTTTTT
NA	TRBD2	TRBJ2-5	TRBV19	13	CASSPGLVGTQYF	TGTGCCAGTAGTCCAGGACTAGTGGGGACCCAGTACTTC
NA	NA	TRBJ1-1	TRBV7-9	13	CASSLGRLTEAFF	TGTGCCAGCAGCTTAGGGAGGTTGACTGAAGCTTTCTTT
NA	NA	TRBJ1-1	TRBV9	15	CASSVGNREGTEAFF	TGTGCCAGCAGCGTAGGGAACAGGGAGGGCACTGAAGCTTTCTTT
NA	NA	TRBJ1-5	TRBV3-1/TRBV3-2	15	CASSQGFSQNQPQHF	TGTGCCAGCAGCCAAGGGTTCAGTCAAAATCAGCCCCAGCATTTT
NA	NA	TRBJ1-5	TRBV10-3	14	CAISELTVRQPQHF	TGTGCCATCAGTGAGTTAACAGTCAGACAGCCCCAGCATTTT
NA	NA	TRBJ1-2	TRBV29-1	11	CSVDEGGGYTF	TGCAGCGTTGATGAGGGAGGTGGCTACACCTTC
NA	NA	TRBJ1-3	TRBV7-9	14	CASSLRGTGNTIYF	TGTGCCAGCAGCTTACGGGGGACTGGAAACACCATATATTTT
few	TRBD2	TRBJ2-5	TRBV2	15	CASSTRTSDGETQYF	TGTGCCAGCAGTACGCGGACTAGCGATGGGGAGACCCAGTACTTC
NA	NA	TRBJ1-1	TRBV5-1	15	CASSLVGGEGTEAFF	TGCGCCAGCAGCTTGGTGGGAGGGGAGGGCACTGAAGCTTTCTTT
NA	NA	TRBJ1-5	TRBV6-2/TRBV6-3	13	CASSADRRQPQHF	TGTGCCAGCAGTGCTGACAGGCGGCAGCCCCAGCATTTT
NA	TRBD2	TRBJ2-3	TRBV14	16	CASSQGIAGVWDTQYF	TGTGCCAGCAGCCAAGGGATAGCGGGAGTGTGGGATACGCAGTATTTT
NA	TRBD1	TRBJ1-2	TRBV3-1/TRBV3-2	12	CASSWGQFGYTF	TGTGCCAGCAGCTGGGGACAGTTCGGCTACACCTTC